A selection of T cell receptor beta chains follows, all from one sample in a study of T cells after yellow fever vaccination. TCRdb reprocessed the 5' RACE reads with MiXCR, giving one entry per CDR3 protein. The data show just under 600,000 distinct CDR3 sequences, roughly 13% seen once. Sequences were derived from PBMCs, sampled on the day of the yellow fever booster vaccination. The receptors here all came from a man aged 30-40 years who received the YFV17D yellow fever vaccine. CDR3s include the opening cysteine and the closing phenylalanine or tryptophan. The D gene is left open where the match is weak.

CDR3	J	D	V
CASTPAGRASGGELFF	TRBJ2-2	TRBD2	TRBV7-6
CASSLALRSRGHTDTQYF	TRBJ2-3	-	TRBV7-2
CASSLGEGGPTDTQYF	TRBJ2-3	-	TRBV5-1
CSVLLGSNQPQHF	TRBJ1-5	-	TRBV20-1
CSARALRDSQETQYF	TRBJ2-5	TRBD1	TRBV20-1
CASSLGGRWGEQYF	TRBJ2-7	-	TRBV5-4
CASSLNGDLAEETQYF	TRBJ2-5	TRBD2	TRBV7-9
CASSLEWWENEQFF	TRBJ2-1	-	TRBV7-8
CASSPRGIGTDTQYF	TRBJ2-3	-	TRBV12-3/TRBV12-4
CASSPTGGRNTGELFF	TRBJ2-2	TRBD1	TRBV18
CASSYLQGESPLHF	TRBJ1-6	-	TRBV6-5
CASSFIAGDPRYEQYF	TRBJ2-7	TRBD2	TRBV11-2
CASSLNPSGAGYEQFF	TRBJ2-1	TRBD2	TRBV7-8
CASSPPGAQNIQYF	TRBJ2-4	-	TRBV18
CSASPPDRVEGGQYF	TRBJ2-7	-	TRBV20-1
CASSLAGWLGTENNEQFF	TRBJ2-1	-	TRBV28
CSASPASGKSDTQYF	TRBJ2-3	TRBD2	TRBV20-1
CASSSSGYEQYF	TRBJ2-7	-	TRBV12-3/TRBV12-4
CASSQTTTSYEQYF	TRBJ2-7	-	TRBV18
CASSLAGNGADTQYF	TRBJ2-3	-	TRBV5-1
CASSLYGTSGTTDTQYF	TRBJ2-3	TRBD2	TRBV7-8
CLAGEGSYNEQFF	TRBJ2-1	TRBD2	TRBV29-1
CAIHLWRGPGAFF	TRBJ1-1	TRBD1	TRBV27
CSALTRLANTDTQYF	TRBJ2-3	TRBD2	TRBV20-1
CASSWDRSTQETQYF	TRBJ2-5	TRBD1	TRBV6-5
CASSGGQTGEQYF	TRBJ2-7	TRBD1	TRBV5-1
CASSFRGRQPQHF	TRBJ1-5	-	TRBV6-2/TRBV6-3
CSVEDKGPLSSYNEQFF	TRBJ2-1	-	TRBV29-1